The entry that follows covers one TCR beta chain sequence. Its matching antigen is unknown. The study enrolled healthy HIV-negative adults without recent acute infections or vaccinations as donors. The authors divided CD4+ cells into CD45RA+ naive and CD45RA-negative memory subsets. Produced via immunoSEQ multiplex PCR; TCRdb's table is partial and in-frame only. The profile shows about 700,000 clones, over 65% of them singletons. The data were taken from a study of shared clonotypes between healthy human individuals. Overall study findings and caveats: Large depth notwithstanding, sorted-subset sequencing proved incomplete by rarefaction. Approximately 4.6% of naive CD4 clonotypes were shared across a few donors.

The TCR sequence derives from a woman under 40 in good health. The material sequenced was memory CD4+ T cells sorted from blood. Subset described: CD45RA-negative fraction.

The CDR3 DNA is TGTGCCAGCTCACCTCTTCCGATCCTAGCAACGGGAGAGCAGTTCTTC. This translates into CASSPLPILATGEQFF. The rearrangement joins TRBV18 to TRBJ2-1, with D tentatively TRBD2 (5 bases). The CDR3 consists of 16 residues. The germline V gene has CDR1 KGHSH and CDR2 LQKENI. V lost 3 bases, J lost 10 bases, and 22 bases lay in between. The full variable domain, its missing parts supplied by reference TRBV18 and TRBJ2-1, is NAGVMQNPRHLVRRRGQEARLRCSPMKGHSHVYWYRQLPEEGLKFMVYLQKENIIDESGMPKERFSAEFPKEGPSILRIQQVVRGDSAAYFCASSPLPILATGEQFFGPGTRLTVL.